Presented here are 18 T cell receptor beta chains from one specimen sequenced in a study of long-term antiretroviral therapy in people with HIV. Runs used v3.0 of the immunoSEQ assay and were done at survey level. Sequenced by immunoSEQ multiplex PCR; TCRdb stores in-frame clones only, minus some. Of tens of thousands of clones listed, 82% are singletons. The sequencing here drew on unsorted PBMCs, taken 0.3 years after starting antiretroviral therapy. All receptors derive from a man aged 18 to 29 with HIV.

The CDR3 region has the DNA TGTGCCAGCAGTACCGGGGTCTCTGGGGCCAACGTCCTGACTTTC. Its translation is CASSTGVSGANVLTF. This chain uses TRBV6-5 with TRBJ2-6; perhaps TRBD2 as D (5 bases). The germline V and J ends were trimmed by 5 bases and 0 bases, with 8 bases remaining between them. The length of the CDR3 is 15 residues. CDR1 is MNHEY, CDR2 SVGAGI, per germline.

CDR3 sequence reads: CASSERQGANYGYTF. The CDR3 region has the DNA TGTGCCAGCAGTGAGAGACAGGGGGCGAACTATGGCTACACCTTC. The genes are TRBV6-4 and TRBJ1-2; 10 bases match TRBD1. From germline, CDR1 is MRHNA and CDR2 SNTAGT. Germline trimming cut 3 bases from V and 2 bases from J; bases unmatched to any gene: 3. The CDR3 is 15 residues long.

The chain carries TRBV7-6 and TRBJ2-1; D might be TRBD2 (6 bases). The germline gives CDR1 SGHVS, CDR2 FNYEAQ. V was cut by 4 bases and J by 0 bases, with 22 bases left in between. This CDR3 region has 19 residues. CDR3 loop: CASSSRVTLAPSSYNEQFF. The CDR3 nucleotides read TGTGCCAGCAGCTCTAGGGTTACCCTAGCGCCTAGCTCCTACAATGAGCAGTTCTTC.

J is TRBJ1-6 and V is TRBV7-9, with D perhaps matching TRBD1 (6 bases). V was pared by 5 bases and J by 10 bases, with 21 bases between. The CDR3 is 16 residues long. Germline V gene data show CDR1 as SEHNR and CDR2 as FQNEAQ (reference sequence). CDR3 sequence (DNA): TGTGCCAGCAGCGGTCCAGCGGGGGCCGTCTCGTCACCCCTCCACTTT. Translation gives CASSGPAGAVSSPLHF.

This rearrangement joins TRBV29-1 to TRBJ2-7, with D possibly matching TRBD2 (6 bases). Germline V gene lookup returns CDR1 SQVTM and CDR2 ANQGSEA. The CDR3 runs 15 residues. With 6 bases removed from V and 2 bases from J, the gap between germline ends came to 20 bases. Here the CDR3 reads CSVLGEAGSPYEQYF. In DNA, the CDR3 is TGCAGCGTCCTCGGGGAGGCGGGGTCCCCCTACGAGCAGTACTTC.

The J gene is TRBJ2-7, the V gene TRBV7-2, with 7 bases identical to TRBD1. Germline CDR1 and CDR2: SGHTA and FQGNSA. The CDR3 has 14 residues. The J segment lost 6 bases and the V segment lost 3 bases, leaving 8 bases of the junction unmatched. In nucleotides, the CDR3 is TGTGCCAGCAGCTTTAGAGGGACAGCATCCGAGCAGTACTTC. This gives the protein CASSFRGTASEQYF.

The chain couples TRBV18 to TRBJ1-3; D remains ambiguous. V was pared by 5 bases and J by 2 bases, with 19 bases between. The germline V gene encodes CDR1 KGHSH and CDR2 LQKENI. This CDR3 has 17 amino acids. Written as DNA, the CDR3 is TGTGCCAGCTCAATTATAATCGGTCGGGGAACTGGAAACACCATATATTTT. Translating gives CASSIIIGRGTGNTIYF.

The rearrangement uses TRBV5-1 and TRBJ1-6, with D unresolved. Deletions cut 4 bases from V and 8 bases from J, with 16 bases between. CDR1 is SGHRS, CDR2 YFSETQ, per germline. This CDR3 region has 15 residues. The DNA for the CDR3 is TGCGCCAGCAGCCCGGGAGATTTTGGGGATTCACCCCTCCACTTT. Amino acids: CASSPGDFGDSPLHF.

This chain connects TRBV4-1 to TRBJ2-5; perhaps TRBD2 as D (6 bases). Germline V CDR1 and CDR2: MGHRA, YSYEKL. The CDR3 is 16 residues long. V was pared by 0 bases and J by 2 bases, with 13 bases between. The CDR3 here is CASSQEVGSLQETQYF. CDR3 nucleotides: TGCGCCAGCAGCCAAGAGGTCGGGAGCTTACAAGAGACCCAGTACTTC.

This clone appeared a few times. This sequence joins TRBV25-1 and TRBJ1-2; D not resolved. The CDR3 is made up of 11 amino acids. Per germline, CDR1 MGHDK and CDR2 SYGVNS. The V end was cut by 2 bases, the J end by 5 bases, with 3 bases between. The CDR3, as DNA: TGTGCCAGCAGTGAAATGTATGGCTACACCTTC. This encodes CASSEMYGYTF.

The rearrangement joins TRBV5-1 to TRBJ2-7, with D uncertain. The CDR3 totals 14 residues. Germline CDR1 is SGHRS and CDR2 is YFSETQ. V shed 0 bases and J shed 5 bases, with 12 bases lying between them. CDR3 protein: CASSLESEVHEQYF. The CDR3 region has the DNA TGCGCCAGCAGCTTGGAGTCCGAGGTCCACGAGCAGTACTTC. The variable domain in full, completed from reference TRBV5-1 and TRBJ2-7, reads KAGVTQTPRYLIKTRGQQVTLSCSPISGHRSVSWYQQTPGQGLQFLFEYFSETQRNKGNFPGRFSGRQFSNSRSEMNVSTLELGDSALYLCASSLESEVHEQYFGPGTRLTVT.

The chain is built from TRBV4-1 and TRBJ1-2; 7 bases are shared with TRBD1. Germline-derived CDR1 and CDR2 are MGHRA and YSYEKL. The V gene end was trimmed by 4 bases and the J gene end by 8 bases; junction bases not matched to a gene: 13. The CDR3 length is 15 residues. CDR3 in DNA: TGCGCCAGCAGCCTCCTTCATGGGGCAGGGGGGGGCTACACCTTC. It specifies CASSLLHGAGGGYTF.

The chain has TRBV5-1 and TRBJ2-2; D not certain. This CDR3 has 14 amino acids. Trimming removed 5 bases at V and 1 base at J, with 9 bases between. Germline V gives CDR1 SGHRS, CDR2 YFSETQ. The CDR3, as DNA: TGCGCCAGCAGGGGATGGGTGAACACCGGGGAGCTGTTTTTT. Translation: CASRGWVNTGELFF.

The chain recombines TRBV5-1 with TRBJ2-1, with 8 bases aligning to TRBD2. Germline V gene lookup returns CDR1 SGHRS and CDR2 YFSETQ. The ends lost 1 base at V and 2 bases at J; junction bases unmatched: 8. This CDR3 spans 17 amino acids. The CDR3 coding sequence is TGCGCCAGCAGCTTGCCCTCAGCGGGAGCGACCTACAATGAGCAGTTCTTC. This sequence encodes CASSLPSAGATYNEQFF. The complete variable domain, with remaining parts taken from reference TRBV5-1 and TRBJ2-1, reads KAGVTQTPRYLIKTRGQQVTLSCSPISGHRSVSWYQQTPGQGLQFLFEYFSETQRNKGNFPGRFSGRQFSNSRSEMNVSTLELGDSALYLCASSLPSAGATYNEQFFGPGTRLTVL.

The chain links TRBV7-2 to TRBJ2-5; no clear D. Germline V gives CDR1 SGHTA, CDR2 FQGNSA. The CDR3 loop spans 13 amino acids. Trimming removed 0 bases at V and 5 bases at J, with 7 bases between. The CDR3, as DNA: TGTGCCAGCAGCTTAGCTGTACCGGAGACCCAGTACTTC. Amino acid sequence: CASSLAVPETQYF.

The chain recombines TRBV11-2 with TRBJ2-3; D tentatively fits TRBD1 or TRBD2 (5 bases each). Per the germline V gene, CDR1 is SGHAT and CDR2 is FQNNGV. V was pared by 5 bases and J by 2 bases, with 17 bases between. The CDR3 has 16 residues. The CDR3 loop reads CASSASPGPDTDTQYF. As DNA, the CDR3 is TGTGCCAGCAGCGCCTCCCCGGGACCGGACACAGATACGCAGTATTTT. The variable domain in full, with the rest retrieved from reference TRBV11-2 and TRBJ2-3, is EAGVAQSPRYKIIEKRQSVAFWCNPISGHATLYWYQQILGQGPKLLIQFQNNGVVDDSQLPKDRFSAERLKGVDSTLKIQPAKLEDSAVYLCASSASPGPDTDTQYFGPGTRLTVL.

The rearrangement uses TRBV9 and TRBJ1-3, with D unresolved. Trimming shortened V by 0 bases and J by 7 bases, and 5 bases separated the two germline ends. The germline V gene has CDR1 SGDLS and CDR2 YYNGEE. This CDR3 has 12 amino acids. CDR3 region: CASSVGANTIYF. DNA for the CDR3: TGTGCCAGCAGCGTAGGGGCGAACACCATATATTTT. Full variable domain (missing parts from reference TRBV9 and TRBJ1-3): DSGVTQTPKHLITATGQRVTLRCSPRSGDLSVYWYQQSLDQGLQFLIQYYNGEERAKGNILERFSAQQFPDLHSELNLSSLELGDSALYFCASSVGANTIYFGEGSWLTVV.

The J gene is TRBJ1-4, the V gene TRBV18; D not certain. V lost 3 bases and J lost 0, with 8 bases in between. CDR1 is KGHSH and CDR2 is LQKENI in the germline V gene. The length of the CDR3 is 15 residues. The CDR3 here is CASSPSIATNEKLFF. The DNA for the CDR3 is TGTGCCAGCTCACCGAGCATTGCAACTAATGAAAAACTGTTTTTT.